This TCR beta chain was captured in a study of control samples from healthy donors and cancer patients. The protocol was immunoSEQ multiplex PCR, while the TCRdb copy is restricted to in-frame clones and leaves out a portion. The sample shows some 160,000 clones, 90% to 95% of them seen only once. The germline V gene encodes CDR1 MDHEN and CDR2 SYDVKM. The CDR3 totals 17 residues. Trimming removed 3 bases at V and 5 bases at J, with 22 bases between. The chain is built from TRBV28 and TRBJ1-2; D may be TRBD1 (5 bases). The sequencing input was blood. The receptor was derived from a woman younger than 45 in good health. The CDR3 is CASSFLPGEGREYGYTF. The DNA for the CDR3 is TGTGCCAGCAGTTTCCTGCCGGGGGAGGGGAGGGAGTATGGCTACACCTTC.